A single sample gave rise to the 16 T cell receptor beta chains below, sequenced in a study of blood T cell repertoires in COVID-19 (TCRdb year 2020). To prepare the library, the immunoSEQ multiplex PCR assay was applied. The table comes from immuneACCESS by way of TCRdb, which keeps in-frame sequences with V and J called. Part of the clones is missing from these tables; in studies checked, under half for an unresolved V gene and the rest for unknown reasons. The sample table holds roughly 200,000 clones, of which about nine tenths were seen once. The top ten clones comprise approximately 6.7% of the sample. What was sequenced was peripheral blood. The receptors originated from a man in his forties with acute or convalescent COVID-19.

The chain joins TRBV3-1 (or the pseudogene TRBV3-2) to TRBJ1-6, with 7 bases matching TRBD1. This CDR3 region has 17 residues. V lost 0 bases and J lost 8; bases outside the gene matches: 10. Germline CDR1 LGHDT, CDR2 YNNKEL (reference sequence). The CDR3 DNA sequence: TGTGCCAGCAGCCAAGACGGTAGGACAGGATACCATTCACCCCTCCACTTT. This encodes CASSQDGRTGYHSPLHF.

CDR3 coding DNA: TGCGCCAGCAGTGAGGGGGTAGGGGCCGGGGAGCTGTTTTTT. Protein: CASSEGVGAGELFF. This chain joins TRBV10-2 and TRBJ2-2; weak D call: TRBD1 (5 bases). Trimming shortened V by 2 bases and J by 6 bases, and 10 bases separated the two germline ends. Per the germline V gene, CDR1 is WSHSY and CDR2 is SAAADI. The CDR3 sequence is 14 residues long.

The genes are TRBV12-3 or TRBV12-4 and TRBJ2-1; no reliable D call. Trimming shortened V by 7 bases and J by 9 bases, and 16 bases separated the two germline ends. The CDR3 runs 13 residues. The CDR3 sequence is CASTLSTTSEQFF. CDR3 nucleotide sequence: TGTGCCAGCACCTTATCCACAACCAGTGAGCAGTTCTTC.

The chain recombines TRBV19 with TRBJ1-6, with D possibly being TRBD1 (5 bases). With 4 bases removed from V and 7 bases from J, the gap between germline ends came to 11 bases. In germline, CDR1 is LNHDA, CDR2 SQIVND (reference sequence). The CDR3 covers 14 residues. This chain's CDR3 is CASSTVPGNSPLHF. The CDR3 bases are TGTGCCAGTAGTACCGTCCCAGGGAATTCACCCCTCCACTTT.

The rearrangement joins TRBV2 to TRBJ2-3, with 8 bases identical to TRBD1. This CDR3 comprises 14 residues. Germline V lookup: CDR1 SNHLY, CDR2 FYNNEI. V gave up 6 bases and J gave up 5 bases; unmatched junction bases: 7. CDR3 residues: CASRVDRGKDTQYF. The CDR3 region has the DNA TGTGCCAGCAGGGTAGACAGGGGTAAAGATACGCAGTATTTT.

The J gene is TRBJ1-1, the V gene TRBV7-2, with 11 bases aligning to TRBD1. This CDR3 is built from 18 residues. Germline values: CDR1 SGHTA, CDR2 FQGNSA. The J segment lost 4 bases and the V segment lost 1 base, leaving 11 bases of the junction unmatched. In DNA, the CDR3 is TGTGCCAGCAGCTTAGGTCGGACAGGGGGCCGAACCGGCACTGAAGCTTTCTTT. The encoded protein is CASSLGRTGGRTGTEAFF.

The chain's CDR3 is CASSLFGRDTGELFF. CDR3 nucleotides: TGTGCCAGCAGCTTATTTGGGAGGGACACCGGGGAGCTGTTTTTT. J is TRBJ2-2 and V is TRBV7-2, with 7 bases lining up with TRBD2. This CDR3 contains 15 residues. The ends lost 2 bases at V and 3 bases at J; junction bases unmatched: 3. Per the germline V gene, CDR1 is SGHTA and CDR2 is FQGNSA.

The chain carries TRBV6-5 and TRBJ1-1; a possible D gene is TRBD1 (5 bases). Germline lookup yields CDR1 MNHEY and CDR2 SVGAGI. The V and J ends lost 6 bases and 2 bases respectively, with 13 bases between them. The CDR3 extends over 14 amino acids. Here the CDR3 reads CASSTDTYNTEAFF. The CDR3 bases are TGTGCCAGCAGCACGGACACTTATAACACTGAAGCTTTCTTT.

CDR3 DNA: TGTGCCAGCAGCCGCGCCGACACCCTCTCCTACGAGCAGTACTTC. It yields the protein CASSRADTLSYEQYF. The rearrangement uses TRBV6-5 and TRBJ2-7, with unresolved D. The CDR3 runs 15 residues. Trimming removed 6 bases from V and 0 bases from J, with 15 bases in between. Germline loops: CDR1 MNHEY, CDR2 SVGAGI.

A note on this clone: One end of the junction varies from germline; a read error may be responsible. Other DNA sequences in the same sample also yield this CDR3. The V call is TRBV5-6, the J call TRBJ1-6; unclear D gene. The germline V gene has CDR1 SGHDT and CDR2 YYEEEE. CDR3 length equals 12 residues. Here the CDR3 reads CASSRGPGRENF. The CDR3 bases are TGTGCCAGCAGCCGAGGACCGGGTCGGGAGAACTTT.

This clone was detected a few times. V gene TRBV19 combines with J gene TRBJ2-2, with TRBD2 matching over 15 bases. The V and J ends lost 6 bases and 4 bases, in that order; junction bases with no gene match: 6. From germline, CDR1 is LNHDA and CDR2 SQIVND (reference sequence). The CDR3 has 17 residues. CDR3 coding DNA: TGTGCCAGTAGCGGACTAGCGGGGGGGCCAGGCACCGGGGAGCTGTTTTTT. Its translation: CASSGLAGGPGTGELFF.

This clone was detected a few times. V usage is TRBV2 and J usage is TRBJ2-1, with 9 bases that match TRBD2. This CDR3 has 15 amino acids. V was clipped by 5 bases and J by 0 bases; unmatched bases: 2. Germline V gene sequence: CDR1 SNHLY, CDR2 FYNNEI. The CDR3 region is CASSKTSGSYNEQFF. The DNA for the CDR3 is TGTGCCAGCAGTAAGACTAGCGGCTCCTACAATGAGCAGTTCTTC.

The chain recombines TRBV23-1 with TRBJ2-7; TRBD1 agrees at 7 bases. TRBV23-1 is labeled an ORF, and its function is uncertain. The CDR3 is made up of 24 amino acids. V lost 3 bases, J lost 3 bases, and 35 bases stayed unmatched. The CDR3 spells CASSHSESSIDCWRRPTGLYEQYF. In DNA, the CDR3 is TGCGCCAGCAGTCATTCCGAAAGTTCGATTGACTGCTGGCGCAGACCGACAGGGCTCTACGAGCAGTACTTC.

The chain recombines TRBV28 with TRBJ1-3; a possible D gene is TRBD1 (6 bases). The CDR3 sequence is 15 residues long. V lost 3 bases and J 4 bases, leaving 13 bases between the germline ends. Germline lookup yields CDR1 MDHEN and CDR2 SYDVKM. CDR3 sequence (DNA): TGTGCCAGCAGTTTCCAGGGGCTTAAAGGAAACACCATATATTTT. Translating it yields CASSFQGLKGNTIYF. Supplemented by reference TRBV28 and TRBJ1-3, the full variable domain reads DVKVTQSSRYLVKRTGEKVFLECVQDMDHENMFWYRQDPGLGLRLIYFSYDVKMKEKGDIPEGYSVSREKKERFSLILESASTNQTSMYLCASSFQGLKGNTIYFGEGSWLTVV.

This clone has a single count. The chain carries TRBV28 and TRBJ1-2; 7 bases fit TRBD1. Germline assignment: CDR1 MDHEN and CDR2 SYDVKM. CDR3 length equals 12 residues. The V gene end was trimmed by 6 bases and the J gene end by 4 bases; junction bases not matched to a gene: 2. The CDR3 region has the DNA TGTGCCAGCAGGAGACAGGGCTATGGCTACACCTTC. It encodes CASRRQGYGYTF.

The chain recombines TRBV7-8 with TRBJ2-7; D is perhaps TRBD1 (6 bases). Trimming stripped 1 base from V and 4 bases from J, with 14 bases between. From germline, CDR1 is SGHVS and CDR2 FQNEAQ. CDR3 length: 15 amino acids. CDR3 bases: TGTGCCAGCAGCTTAGTGGGGGACACCCGGTACGAGCAGTACTTC. Translating it yields CASSLVGDTRYEQYF.